The 6 T cell receptor beta chains below were found in one sample sequenced in a study of blood T cells in healthy people across ages. A second PCR of 7 to 11 cycles used a sample-barcoded 5' primer and a J-beta primer mix. From the 5' RACE reads, TCRdb called clonotypes with MiXCR, one entry per CDR3 protein. The table has hundreds of thousands of distinct CDR3 sequences, roughly 45% seen once; the top ten hold 20% to 25%. Sequences were obtained from blood. These TCRs come from a woman aged 55 to 70 in good health.

The chain links TRBV2 to TRBJ1-2, with D possibly being TRBD1 (6 bases). There are 15 residues in the CDR3. With 6 bases removed from V and 6 bases from J, the gap between germline ends came to 20 bases. Looked up from germline, CDR1 is SNHLY and CDR2 is FYNNEI. The CDR3, as DNA: TGTGCCAGCAGCCCCCGGGGGCAGGGGAGCGATGGCTACACCTTC. It encodes CASSPRGQGSDGYTF.

CDR3 protein: CSARERDKALRGNQPQHF. CDR3 bases: TGCAGTGCTAGAGAGCGGGACAAAGCCCTTAGGGGCAATCAGCCCCAGCATTTT. The rearrangement links TRBV20-1 to TRBJ1-5; tentatively, D is TRBD1 (6 bases). This CDR3 spans 18 amino acids. The germline V gene encodes CDR1 DFQATT and CDR2 SNEGSKA (reference sequence). The germline V and J ends were trimmed by 0 bases and 2 bases, with 20 bases remaining between them.

The chain has TRBV7-2 and TRBJ2-5, with 9 nucleotides matching TRBD2. CDR1 is SGHTA and CDR2 is FQGNSA in the germline V gene. The CDR3 has 16 residues. V shed 5 bases and J 11 bases; nucleotides not matched to a gene: 18. This CDR3 reads CASSPRTGLAGYEQYF. CDR3 coding DNA: TGTGCCAGCAGCCCTCGGACGGGACTAGCAGGGTATGAGCAGTACTTC.

The chain recombines TRBV19 with TRBJ2-5; no clear D. V was pared by 9 bases and J by 2 bases, with 10 bases between. This CDR3 region has 12 residues. Germline-derived CDR1 and CDR2 are LNHDA and SQIVND (reference sequence). The CDR3 reads CASARNQETQYF. The CDR3 DNA sequence: TGTGCCAGCGCGAGGAATCAAGAGACCCAGTACTTC.

The chain employs TRBV20-1 and TRBJ2-7, with D maybe TRBD1 (6 bases). The J call is uncertain, as TRBJ2-5 better fits the DNA end. Germline assignment: CDR1 DFQATT and CDR2 SNEGSKA (reference sequence). This CDR3 comprises 12 residues. CDR3 sequence: CSASRGWETQYF. The CDR3, as DNA: TGCAGTGCGTCCAGGGGATGGGAGACCCAGTACTTC.

The V gene is TRBV11-2, the J gene TRBJ2-1, with TRBD1 matching over 8 bases. The CDR3 consists of 14 residues. The J segment lost 8 bases and the V segment lost 3 bases, leaving 6 bases of the junction unmatched. Per the germline V gene, CDR1 is SGHAT and CDR2 is FQNNGV. CDR3 sequence: CASSFWTGNYEQFF. CDR3 coding DNA: TGTGCCAGCAGCTTTTGGACAGGGAACTATGAGCAGTTCTTC.